The 19 T cell receptor beta chains reported below all come from one sample, sequenced in a study of stem cell transplantation in POMP-related autoinflammatory disease. Using immunoSEQ multiplex PCR, the repertoire was profiled, and TCRdb retains in-frame clones only, with some absent. This sample has more than 25,000 clones, with about 86% found just once. The specimen comprised CD4+ T cells from PBMCs, sampled before stem cell transplantation. The receptors were sampled from a human donor with POMP-related autoinflammation and immune dysregulation (PRAID).

This chain uses TRBV5-1 with TRBJ2-3; D call uncertain. Trimming pared 0 bases from V and 2 bases from J, leaving 7 bases between. Germline V lookup: CDR1 SGHRS, CDR2 YFSETQ. CDR3 length: 14 residues. CDR3 sequence (DNA): TGCGCCAGCAGCTTGGGTGCTCCCACAGATACGCAGTATTTT. It encodes CASSLGAPTDTQYF.

This clone has only a few counts. The chain carries TRBV30 and TRBJ1-2; 9 nucleotides line up with TRBD1. The J segment lost 7 bases and the V segment lost 4 bases, leaving 10 bases of the junction unmatched. This CDR3 is built from 14 residues. Germline loops: CDR1 GTSNPN, CDR2 SVGIG (reference sequence). The CDR3 DNA reads TGTGCCTGGACGAGGGGACAGGGTTTAAGTGGCTACACCTTC. Translated: CAWTRGQGLSGYTF.

This clone was seen only once. The chain carries TRBV7-6 and TRBJ2-5; 13 positions agree with TRBD2. CDR1 and CDR2 (germline): SGHVS, FNYEAQ. CDR3 length: 15 amino acids. Trimming removed 5 bases from V and 2 bases from J; junction bases left unmatched: 2. CDR3 in amino acids: CASSPLAGGQETQYF. The CDR3 bases are TGTGCCAGCAGCCCACTAGCGGGGGGGCAAGAGACCCAGTACTTC.

V gene TRBV25-1 combines with J gene TRBJ1-2; 7 bases are a match to TRBD1. J was trimmed by 3 bases and V by 3 bases; bases with no gene match: 16. The germline CDR1 and CDR2 sequences are MGHDK and SYGVNS. CDR3 size: 18 residues. The CDR3 DNA follows: TGTGCCAGCAGTGACTCCTACAGGGGCGAAAAGGGCCACTATGGCTACACCTTC. This sequence encodes CASSDSYRGEKGHYGYTF.

This clone occurred once. The chain uses TRBV5-6 and TRBJ2-1; 7 bases agree with TRBD2. From germline, CDR1 is SGHDT and CDR2 YYEEEE. CDR3 length: 16 amino acids. Germline trimming cut 5 bases from V and 2 bases from J; bases unmatched to any gene: 10. CDR3 sequence: CASSSLLREAYNEQFF. The CDR3 nucleotides are TGTGCCAGCAGTTCACTTCTTCGGGAGGCCTACAATGAGCAGTTCTTC.

The rearrangement joins TRBV7-2 to TRBJ2-5; the D gene is possibly TRBD1 (6 bases). This CDR3 has 13 amino acids. Per germline, CDR1 SGHTA and CDR2 FQGNSA. V lost 1 base and J lost 4, with 7 bases in between. CDR3 protein: CASSLVGGETQYF. Here the CDR3 DNA reads TGTGCCAGCAGCTTAGTAGGGGGAGAGACCCAGTACTTC. The full variable domain, completed using reference TRBV7-2 and TRBJ2-5, is GAGVSQSPSNKVTEKGKDVELRCDPISGHTALYWYRQSLGQGLEFLIYFQGNSAPDKSGLPSDRFSAERTGGSVSTLTIQRTQQEDSAVYLCASSLVGGETQYFGPGTRLLVL.

The chain uses TRBV5-1 and TRBJ1-4; no firm D call. Germline V CDR1 and CDR2: SGHRS, YFSETQ. The CDR3 spans 14 residues. V was pared by 0 bases and J by 6 bases, with 9 bases between. The CDR3 spells CASSLGRADEKLFF. For the CDR3, the DNA is TGCGCCAGCAGCTTGGGACGGGCGGATGAAAAACTGTTTTTT.

This sequence joins TRBV11-1 and TRBJ1-1, with 7 bases that match TRBD1. The germline CDR1 and CDR2 sequences are SGHAT and FQDESV (reference sequence). Germline trimming cut 5 bases from V and 10 bases from J; bases unmatched to any gene: 13. This CDR3 region has 14 residues. The CDR3 reads CASSLTDGQVVAFF. For the CDR3, the DNA is TGTGCCAGCAGCCTAACGGACGGACAGGTCGTAGCTTTCTTT.

The chain employs TRBV6-5 and TRBJ2-3, with a weak D call TRBD2 (6 bases). The CDR3 runs 15 residues. V was shortened by 0 bases and J by 6 bases, with 13 bases between the two germline ends. Germline V gene sequence: CDR1 MNHEY, CDR2 SVGAGI. The CDR3 nucleotides are TGTGCCAGCAGTTACTCCGGGACTTCACGGGATACGCAGTATTTT. Protein product: CASSYSGTSRDTQYF.

The chain uses TRBV7-2 and TRBJ2-7; TRBD2 aligns across 9 bases. V lost 2 bases and J lost 4; bases outside the gene matches: 9. This CDR3 is 16 amino acids long. Germline CDR1 reads SGHTA; CDR2 reads FQGNSA. CDR3 nucleotides: TGTGCCAGCAGCTTAAGCTTGGCGGGAGGGACTTACGAGCAGTACTTC. Translated: CASSLSLAGGTYEQYF.

The gene calls are TRBV5-1 and TRBJ1-2, with a tentative D call TRBD1 (5 bases). V dropped 3 bases and J dropped 8 bases, with 20 bases sitting between them. This CDR3 is built from 15 residues. CDR1 SGHRS and CDR2 YFSETQ come from the germline V gene. The CDR3 DNA follows: TGCGCCAGCAGCTATACGCCCGGGACGCCAACAGGCTACACCTTC. Translated: CASSYTPGTPTGYTF.

Regarding this clone: The same CDR3 also results from other DNA sequences found in this sample. The CDR3 region is CASSMVTGGPFNEQFF. The CDR3 bases are TGTGCCAGTAGTATGGTAACGGGGGGGCCTTTCAATGAGCAGTTCTTC. This rearrangement joins TRBV19 to TRBJ2-1; 8 bases match TRBD2. The CDR3 has 16 amino acids. From germline, CDR1 is LNHDA and CDR2 SQIVND (reference sequence). Trimming cost V 3 bases and J 6 bases; bases outside gene matches: 10.

The genes are TRBV9 and TRBJ1-4; D unresolved. CDR3 length: 15 residues. Germline V gene lookup returns CDR1 SGDLS and CDR2 YYNGEE. The V gene lost 2 bases and the J gene lost 8 bases, with 16 bases spanning the gap. The CDR3 sequence: CASSVLHGPGEKLFF. CDR3 nucleotides: TGTGCCAGCAGCGTCCTCCACGGGCCCGGGGAAAAACTGTTTTTT. The variable domain in full, with the rest retrieved from reference TRBV9 and TRBJ1-4, is DSGVTQTPKHLITATGQRVTLRCSPRSGDLSVYWYQQSLDQGLQFLIQYYNGEERAKGNILERFSAQQFPDLHSELNLSSLELGDSALYFCASSVLHGPGEKLFFGSGTQLSVL.

The count of this clone is one. The V and J genes are TRBV6-1 and TRBJ2-7; D is possibly TRBD1 or TRBD2 (5 bases each). Looked up from germline, CDR1 is MNHNS and CDR2 is SASEGT. The CDR3 is made up of 15 amino acids. Trimming stripped 6 bases from V and 4 bases from J, with 19 bases between. CDR3 nucleotide sequence: TGTGCCAGCAGCCGAGGTCGGGGACCCCGATACGAGCAGTACTTC. Its protein product is CASSRGRGPRYEQYF.

V gene TRBV7-9 combines with J gene TRBJ1-4, with D possibly matching TRBD1 (5 bases). V lost 0 bases and J lost 5, with 13 bases in between. From germline, CDR1 is SEHNR and CDR2 FQNEAQ (reference sequence). The CDR3 totals 16 residues. In nucleotides, the CDR3 is TGTGCCAGCAGCTTAGCCACCGGGGGAATCAATGAAAAACTGTTTTTT. It codes for CASSLATGGINEKLFF.

This chain links TRBV6-1 with TRBJ1-6; D possibly corresponds to TRBD1 (6 bases). Germline CDR1 and CDR2: MNHNS and SASEGT. V gave up 6 bases and J gave up 7 bases, with 10 bases separating them. The CDR3 covers 13 residues. As DNA, the CDR3 is TGTGCCAGCAGGGGGACATTCAATTCACCCCTCCACTTT. This gives the protein CASRGTFNSPLHF.

The rearrangement uses TRBV29-1 and TRBJ2-5; 8 bases map to TRBD1. Germline trimming cut 6 bases from V and 3 bases from J; bases unmatched to any gene: 6. The length of the CDR3 is 13 residues. Germline CDR1 is SQVTM and CDR2 is ANQGSEA. The CDR3: CSVEPTGEETQYF. CDR3 DNA sequence: TGCAGCGTAGAACCGACAGGGGAAGAGACCCAGTACTTC.

The chain employs TRBV11-2 and TRBJ1-6, with 12 bases identical to TRBD1. This CDR3 is 16 amino acids long. The J segment lost 6 bases and the V segment lost 5 bases, leaving 5 bases of the junction unmatched. Germline CDR1 and CDR2: SGHAT and FQNNGV. The CDR3 DNA is TGTGCCAGCAGCAGCCGGGACAGGGGGCCTAATTCACCCCTCCACTTT. Its protein product is CASSSRDRGPNSPLHF.

V is TRBV7-9 and J is TRBJ1-3; D is unresolved. Germline V gene data show CDR1 as SEHNR and CDR2 as FQNEAQ (reference sequence). The CDR3 runs 13 residues. Between the trimmed V and J ends, which lost 5 bases and 5 bases, there was a span of 10 bases. This CDR3 reads CASSPSARNTIYF. CDR3 DNA sequence: TGTGCCAGCAGCCCCTCGGCCCGAAACACCATATATTTT.